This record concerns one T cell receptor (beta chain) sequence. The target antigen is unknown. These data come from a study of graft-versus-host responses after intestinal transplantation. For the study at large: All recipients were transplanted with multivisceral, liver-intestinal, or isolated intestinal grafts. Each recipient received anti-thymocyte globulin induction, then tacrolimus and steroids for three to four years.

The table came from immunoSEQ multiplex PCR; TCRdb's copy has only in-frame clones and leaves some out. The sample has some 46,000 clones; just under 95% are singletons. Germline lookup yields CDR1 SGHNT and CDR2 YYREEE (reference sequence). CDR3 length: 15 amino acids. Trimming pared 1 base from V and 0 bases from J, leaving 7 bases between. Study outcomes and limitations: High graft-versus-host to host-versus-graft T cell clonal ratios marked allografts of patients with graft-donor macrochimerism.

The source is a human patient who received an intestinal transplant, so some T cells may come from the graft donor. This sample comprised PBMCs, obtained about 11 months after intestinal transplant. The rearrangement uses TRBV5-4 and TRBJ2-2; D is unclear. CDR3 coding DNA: TGTGCCAGCAGCTTGCGGGCCGCGAACACCGGGGAGCTGTTTTTT. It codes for CASSLRAANTGELFF.